This TCR beta chain was retrieved from a study of blood T cell repertoires in COVID-19. CDR3 length: 14 amino acids. V gave up 8 bases and J gave up 3 bases, with 15 bases separating them. CDR1 ENHRY and CDR2 SYGVKD come from the germline V gene. Assay used: immunoSEQ multiplex PCR; TCRdb lists only in-frame clones, some missing. Of over 150,000 clones in the sample, roughly 76% were seen once. This clone appeared a few times. V is TRBV10-3 and J is TRBJ2-3; D is perhaps TRBD2 (5 bases). The sequence was collected from a woman over 75 with COVID-19, enrolled during active disease. Material for sequencing was peripheral blood. This chain's CDR3 is CAIVASEGTDTQYF. CDR3 DNA sequence: TGTGCCATCGTCGCCAGCGAGGGTACAGATACGCAGTATTTT.